The 27 T cell receptor beta chains below were found in one sample sequenced in a study of Tregs in tolerant kidney transplant recipients. Measured with immunoSEQ multiplex PCR; TCRdb has only the in-frame clones, and not every one. Among fewer than 80,000 clones, roughly 91% were seen once, and the ten largest hold around 0.4%. Sequenced material: CD4+ T cells from blood, taken before the transplant. Every receptor here comes from a human donor who received a combined kidney and bone marrow transplant.

The CDR3 sequence: CASSVTGQGNGYTF. In DNA form, the CDR3 reads TGTGCCAGCAGCGTAACGGGACAGGGGAACGGCTACACCTTC. The chain combines TRBV9 with TRBJ1-2; 10 bases align to TRBD1. This CDR3 spans 14 amino acids. Trimming took 1 base from V and 8 from J; bases not matched to a gene: 5. Germline V gives CDR1 SGDLS, CDR2 YYNGEE.

The chain couples TRBV6-6 to TRBJ2-4, with 11 bases aligning to TRBD1. The germline V gene encodes CDR1 MNHNY and CDR2 SVGAGI (reference sequence). The CDR3 contains 16 residues. The V gene end was trimmed by 7 bases and the J gene end by 3 bases; junction bases not matched to a gene: 8. Written as DNA, the CDR3 is TGTGCCAGCAACGGACAGGGGGCAGGTGGCAAAAACATTCAGTACTTC. Its translation: CASNGQGAGGKNIQYF.

The chain uses TRBV6-1 and TRBJ1-5, with no clear D. CDR3 length equals 15 residues. The germline V gene has CDR1 MNHNS and CDR2 SASEGT. V lost 8 bases and J lost 0, with 14 bases in between. The CDR3 spells CASQLLFSSNQPQHF. The CDR3 nucleotides are TGTGCCAGCCAACTTCTTTTTAGTAGCAATCAGCCCCAGCATTTT.

This sequence joins TRBV7-8 and TRBJ1-5, with a weak D call TRBD1 (6 bases). V dropped 5 bases and J dropped 4 bases, with 21 bases sitting between them. The CDR3 is 17 amino acids. The germline gives CDR1 SGHVS, CDR2 FQNEAQ. CDR3 sequence reads: CASSPEGGNRGNQPQHF. The CDR3 region has the DNA TGTGCCAGCAGCCCCGAGGGGGGGAATAGAGGGAATCAGCCCCAGCATTTT.

The chain is built from TRBV11-3 and TRBJ2-1; 11 positions match TRBD2. V trimming: 1 base; J trimming: 4 bases; junction bases outside the gene matches: 6. Germline loops: CDR1 SGHNT, CDR2 YENEEA. The CDR3 covers 17 residues. CDR3 protein: CASSLGIAGGGYNEQFF. The CDR3 bases are TGTGCCAGCAGCTTAGGGATAGCGGGAGGGGGGTACAATGAGCAGTTCTTC.

The CDR3 loop is CASSPGLAGAGANVLTF. The CDR3, as DNA: TGTGCCAGCAGCCCAGGACTAGCGGGAGCTGGGGCCAACGTCCTGACTTTC. This sequence joins TRBV9 and TRBJ2-6, with 13 bases matching TRBD2. CDR3 size: 17 residues. The J segment lost 2 bases and the V segment lost 4 bases, leaving 3 bases of the junction unmatched. The germline V gene encodes CDR1 SGDLS and CDR2 YYNGEE.

V gene TRBV7-2 combines with J gene TRBJ2-1; 9 bases align to TRBD2. Germline CDR1 SGHTA, CDR2 FQGNSA. The CDR3 totals 14 residues. V lost 5 bases, J lost 6 bases, and 5 bases stayed unmatched. The CDR3 coding sequence is TGTGCCAGCAGCCCGGAGCGGGAGGTCAATGAGCAGTTCTTC. It codes for CASSPEREVNEQFF.

The V call is TRBV19, the J call TRBJ2-1; the D gene is possibly TRBD2 (6 bases). The V gene's germline CDR1 is LNHDA and CDR2 SQIVND (reference sequence). This CDR3 contains 14 residues. Trimming removed 1 base from V and 4 bases from J, with 8 bases in between. The CDR3 region has the DNA TGTGCCAGTAGTATAGGGACTATTTACAATGAGCAGTTCTTC. Translation gives CASSIGTIYNEQFF.

The chain's CDR3 is CSVELRTGYEQYF. In DNA form, the CDR3 reads TGCAGCGTTGAACTTAGGACAGGGTACGAGCAGTACTTC. The V gene is TRBV29-1, the J gene TRBJ2-7, with TRBD1 matching over 8 bases. V lost 2 bases to trimming and J lost 4 bases; unmatched junction nucleotides: 4. CDR1 SQVTM and CDR2 ANQGSEA come from the germline V gene. CDR3 size: 13 residues.

The chain employs TRBV6-4 and TRBJ2-1, with a weak D call TRBD2 (5 bases). Germline CDR1 reads MRHNA; CDR2 reads SNTAGT. The V end was cut by 7 bases, the J end by 5 bases, with 9 bases between. The CDR3 is 12 residues long. DNA for the CDR3: TGTGCCAGCAACAAGCGGAACAATGAGCAGTTCTTC. Encoded protein: CASNKRNNEQFF.

The rearrangement joins TRBV6-1 to TRBJ1-2; TRBD1 agrees at 8 bases. After removal of 1 base from V and 2 bases from J, the junction contained 0 bases not matched to a gene. The CDR3 runs 14 residues. The germline CDR1 and CDR2 sequences are MNHNS and SASEGT. The CDR3 sequence: CASSEGTGNYGYTF. The CDR3 DNA sequence: TGTGCCAGCAGTGAAGGGACAGGGAACTATGGCTACACCTTC.

The chain's CDR3 is CASSLQGAGEKLFF. The CDR3 region has the DNA TGCGCCAGCAGCTTACAGGGGGCTGGTGAAAAACTGTTTTTT. The V call is TRBV5-1, the J call TRBJ1-4, with 9 bases lining up with TRBD1. Trimming cost V 2 bases and J 7 bases; bases outside gene matches: 3. Germline-derived CDR1 and CDR2 are SGHRS and YFSETQ. CDR3 length: 14 residues.

The chain has TRBV27 and TRBJ2-2; D perhaps matches TRBD2 (6 bases). V was shortened by 6 bases and J by 3 bases, with 20 bases between the two germline ends. The germline V gene encodes CDR1 MNHEY and CDR2 SMNVEV (reference sequence). This CDR3 has 17 amino acids. CDR3 DNA: TGTGCCAGCAGCTGGTCTGGTTTCGGGAGTGACACCGGGGAGCTGTTTTTT. It translates to CASSWSGFGSDTGELFF.

The V call is TRBV9, the J call TRBJ1-3; TRBD1 might be the D (5 bases). Trimming removed 0 bases at V and 4 bases at J, with 11 bases between. Germline CDR1 is SGDLS and CDR2 is YYNGEE. CDR3 size: 15 residues. DNA of the CDR3: TGTGCCAGCAGCGTAGGGCAGGGTTTCGGAAACACCATATATTTT. This translates into CASSVGQGFGNTIYF.

V usage is TRBV5-1 and J usage is TRBJ1-1; D is unclear. Trimming removed 4 bases from V and 0 bases from J, with 13 bases in between. CDR3 length equals 15 residues. Germline CDR1 and CDR2: SGHRS and YFSETQ. CDR3 sequence reads: CASSPSPVLNTEAFF. The CDR3, as DNA: TGCGCCAGCAGCCCTTCCCCCGTATTGAACACTGAAGCTTTCTTT. Based on the CDR3 plus reference TRBV5-1 and TRBJ1-1, the full variable domain is KAGVTQTPRYLIKTRGQQVTLSCSPISGHRSVSWYQQTPGQGLQFLFEYFSETQRNKGNFPGRFSGRQFSNSRSEMNVSTLELGDSALYLCASSPSPVLNTEAFFGQGTRLTVV.

This clone was observed a single time. The chain recombines TRBV5-6 with TRBJ2-7; 7 positions match TRBD1. CDR3 size: 15 residues. V lost 0 bases and J lost 0; bases outside the gene matches: 3. Germline CDR1 reads SGHDT; CDR2 reads YYEEEE. Written as DNA, the CDR3 is TGTGCCAGCAGCTTGGCGCCAGGGGGCTCCTACGAGCAGTACTTC. Amino acid sequence: CASSLAPGGSYEQYF.

V usage is TRBV4-3 and J usage is TRBJ2-3; D gene uncertain. V was trimmed by 0 bases and J by 1 base, leaving 11 bases between them. This CDR3 region has 16 residues. Germline CDR1 reads LGHNA; CDR2 reads YSLEER. The CDR3 region is CASSQDSGVRTDTQYF. The CDR3 DNA reads TGCGCCAGCAGCCAAGATTCCGGAGTGCGCACAGATACGCAGTATTTT.

The genes are TRBV2 and TRBJ2-3; 8 bases line up with TRBD2. This CDR3 spans 21 amino acids. The J segment lost 0 bases and the V segment lost 5 bases, leaving 22 bases of the junction unmatched. The V gene's germline CDR1 is SNHLY and CDR2 FYNNEI. CDR3 amino acids: CASSTLGRLANVPESTDTQYF. Here the CDR3 DNA reads TGTGCCAGCAGTACCTTGGGGAGACTAGCGAACGTTCCGGAAAGCACAGATACGCAGTATTTT.

The chain combines TRBV27 with TRBJ2-7; a possible D gene is TRBD1 (6 bases). Germline lookup yields CDR1 MNHEY and CDR2 SMNVEV (reference sequence). The CDR3 runs 14 residues. V lost 6 bases and J lost 4, with 16 bases in between. CDR3 sequence reads: CASSRTVPGYEQYF. The DNA for the CDR3 is TGTGCCAGCAGCAGGACAGTACCCGGGTACGAGCAGTACTTC.

This clone was observed a few times. The chain uses TRBV7-2 and TRBJ2-7; weak D call: TRBD2 (5 bases). The germline V gene encodes CDR1 SGHTA and CDR2 FQGNSA. The CDR3 contains 13 residues. Trimming removed 3 bases at V and 4 bases at J, with 10 bases between. The CDR3 region is CASSFWSGYEQYF. In nucleotides, the CDR3 is TGTGCCAGCAGCTTTTGGAGCGGATACGAGCAGTACTTC.

V gene TRBV7-9 combines with J gene TRBJ1-3; D not certain. The CDR3 is 14 amino acids. V was cut by 4 bases and J by 0 bases, with 7 bases left in between. Germline lookup yields CDR1 SEHNR and CDR2 FQNEAQ (reference sequence). CDR3 nucleotide sequence: TGTGCCAGCAGCTCAACAAGCTCTGGAAACACCATATATTTT. It translates to CASSSTSSGNTIYF. Drawing the rest from reference TRBV7-9 and TRBJ1-3, the complete variable domain is DTGVSQNPRHKITKRGQNVTFRCDPISEHNRLYWYRQTLGQGPEFLTYFQNEAQLEKSRLLSDRFSAERPKGSFSTLEIQRTEQGDSAMYLCASSSTSSGNTIYFGEGSWLTVV.

The chain links TRBV10-3 to TRBJ2-1, with 9 bases that match TRBD1. The ends lost 6 bases at V and 6 bases at J; junction bases unmatched: 9. The germline CDR1 and CDR2 sequences are ENHRY and SYGVKD. The CDR3 is 15 residues long. CDR3 sequence: CAISGGQGKSNEQFF. In nucleotides, the CDR3 is TGTGCCATCAGCGGGGGACAGGGAAAGTCCAATGAGCAGTTCTTC.

The chain employs TRBV6-5 and TRBJ2-7; 8 bases line up with TRBD1. V shed 0 bases and J 3 bases; nucleotides not matched to a gene: 1. This CDR3 spans 14 amino acids. CDR1 is MNHEY and CDR2 is SVGAGI in the germline V gene. The CDR3 DNA reads as TGTGCCAGCAGTTACTCGGGACAGGACTACGAGCAGTACTTC. This encodes CASSYSGQDYEQYF.

This sequence joins TRBV7-2 and TRBJ2-3; TRBD2 might be the D (6 bases). The CDR3 runs to 15 residues. V lost 2 bases, J lost 6 bases, and 15 bases lay in between. Germline loops: CDR1 SGHTA, CDR2 FQGNSA. CDR3 bases: TGTGCCAGCAGCTTAAGGATGGGGGGAAAGGATACGCAGTATTTT. Protein sequence: CASSLRMGGKDTQYF. Based on the CDR3 plus reference TRBV7-2 and TRBJ2-3, the full variable domain is GAGVSQSPSNKVTEKGKDVELRCDPISGHTALYWYRQSLGQGLEFLIYFQGNSAPDKSGLPSDRFSAERTGGSVSTLTIQRTQQEDSAVYLCASSLRMGGKDTQYFGPGTRLTVL.

This chain joins TRBV2 and TRBJ2-7; TRBD2 matches 9 bases. CDR3 length: 14 amino acids. The V gene end was trimmed by 2 bases and the J gene end by 7 bases; junction bases not matched to a gene: 6. Germline loops: CDR1 SNHLY, CDR2 FYNNEI. The DNA for the CDR3 is TGTGCCAGCAGTGAATTAGCGGGAGTGAGTGAGCAGTACTTC. Its translation: CASSELAGVSEQYF.

The chain is built from TRBV27 and TRBJ2-7, with 9 bases aligning to TRBD2. Losses at the gene ends were 6 bases for V and 0 bases for J; bases not matched to a gene: 9. The CDR3 contains 16 residues. Germline CDR1 reads MNHEY; CDR2 reads SMNVEV (reference sequence). The CDR3 coding sequence is TGTGCCAGCAGCCAACTCAGCGGGAGGCGCTCCTACGAGCAGTACTTC. Protein sequence: CASSQLSGRRSYEQYF.

The chain combines TRBV27 with TRBJ2-3; D is perhaps TRBD2 (5 bases). The CDR3 runs 14 residues. V gave up 4 bases and J gave up 3 bases, with 11 bases separating them. In germline, CDR1 is MNHEY, CDR2 SMNVEV (reference sequence). The chain's CDR3 is CASSWTYSTDTQYF. The CDR3 DNA follows: TGTGCCAGCAGTTGGACTTACTCTACAGATACGCAGTATTTT.